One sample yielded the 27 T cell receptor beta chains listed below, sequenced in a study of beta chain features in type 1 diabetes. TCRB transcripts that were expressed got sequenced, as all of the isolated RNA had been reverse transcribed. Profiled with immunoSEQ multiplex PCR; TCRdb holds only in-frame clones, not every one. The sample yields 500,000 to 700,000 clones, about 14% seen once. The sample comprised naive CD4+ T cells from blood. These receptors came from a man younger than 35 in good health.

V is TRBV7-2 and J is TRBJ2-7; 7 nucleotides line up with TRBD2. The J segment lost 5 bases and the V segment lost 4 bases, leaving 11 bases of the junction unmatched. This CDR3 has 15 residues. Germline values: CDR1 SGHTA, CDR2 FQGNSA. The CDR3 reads CASSSSGLGRDEQYF. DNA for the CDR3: TGTGCCAGCAGCTCCAGCGGGCTTGGGAGGGACGAGCAGTACTTC.

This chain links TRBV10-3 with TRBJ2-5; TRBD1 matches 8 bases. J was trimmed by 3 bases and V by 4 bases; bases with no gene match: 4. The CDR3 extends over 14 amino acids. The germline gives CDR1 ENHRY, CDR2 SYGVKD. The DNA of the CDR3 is TGTGCCATCAGTGCGGCAGGGGGCGAAGAGACCCAGTACTTC. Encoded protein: CAISAAGGEETQYF.

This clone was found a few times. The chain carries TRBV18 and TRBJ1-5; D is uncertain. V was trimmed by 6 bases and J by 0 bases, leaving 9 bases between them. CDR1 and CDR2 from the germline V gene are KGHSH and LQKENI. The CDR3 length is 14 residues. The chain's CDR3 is CASSAGNSNQPQHF. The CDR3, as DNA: TGTGCCAGCTCGGCGGGGAATAGCAATCAGCCCCAGCATTTT.

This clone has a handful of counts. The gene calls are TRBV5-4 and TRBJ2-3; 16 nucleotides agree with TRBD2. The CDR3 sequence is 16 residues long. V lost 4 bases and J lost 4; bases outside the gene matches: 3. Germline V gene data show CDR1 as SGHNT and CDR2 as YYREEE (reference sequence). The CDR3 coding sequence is TGTGCCAGCAGCCCGGGGACTAGCGGGAGGGCAGATACGCAGTATTTT. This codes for CASSPGTSGRADTQYF.

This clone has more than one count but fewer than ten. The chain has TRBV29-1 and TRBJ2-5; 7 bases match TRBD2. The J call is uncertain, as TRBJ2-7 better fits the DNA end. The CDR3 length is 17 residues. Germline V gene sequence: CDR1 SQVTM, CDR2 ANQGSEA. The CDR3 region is CSARVGSSGDRAYEQYF. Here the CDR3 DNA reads TGCAGCGCACGGGTCGGGTCAAGCGGGGACCGCGCCTACGAGCAGTACTTC.

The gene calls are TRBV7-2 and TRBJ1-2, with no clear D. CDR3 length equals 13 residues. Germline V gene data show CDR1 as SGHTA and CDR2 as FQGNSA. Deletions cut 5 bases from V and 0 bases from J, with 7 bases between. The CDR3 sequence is CASSQTTNYGYTF. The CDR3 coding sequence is TGTGCCAGCAGCCAGACAACTAACTATGGCTACACCTTC.

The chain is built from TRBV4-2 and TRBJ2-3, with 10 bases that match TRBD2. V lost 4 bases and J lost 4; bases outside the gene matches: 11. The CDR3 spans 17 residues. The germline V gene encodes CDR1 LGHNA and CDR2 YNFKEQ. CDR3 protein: CASSPKASGSTPDTQYF. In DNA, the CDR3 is TGTGCCAGCAGCCCTAAAGCTAGCGGGAGTACGCCAGATACGCAGTATTTT.

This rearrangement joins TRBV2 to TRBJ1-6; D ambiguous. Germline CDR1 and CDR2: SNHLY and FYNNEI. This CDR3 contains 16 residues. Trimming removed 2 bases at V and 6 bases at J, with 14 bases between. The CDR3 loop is CASSERGGPGNSPLHF. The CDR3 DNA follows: TGTGCCAGCAGTGAACGGGGTGGACCCGGTAATTCACCCCTCCACTTT.

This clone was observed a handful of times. The CDR3 DNA follows: TGTGCCAGCAGTTGGCAGAGATCATATGGCTACACCTTC. It translates to CASSWQRSYGYTF. This chain connects TRBV6-5 to TRBJ1-2; D not certain. This CDR3 has 13 residues. V was pared by 4 bases and J by 5 bases, with 11 bases between. Germline CDR1 is MNHEY and CDR2 is SVGAGI.

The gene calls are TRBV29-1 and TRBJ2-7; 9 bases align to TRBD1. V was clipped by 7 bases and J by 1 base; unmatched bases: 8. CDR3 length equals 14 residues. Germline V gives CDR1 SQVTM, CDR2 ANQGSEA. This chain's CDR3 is CSARRQGGSYEQYF. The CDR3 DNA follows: TGCAGCGCCCGCCGACAGGGGGGGTCCTACGAGCAGTACTTC.

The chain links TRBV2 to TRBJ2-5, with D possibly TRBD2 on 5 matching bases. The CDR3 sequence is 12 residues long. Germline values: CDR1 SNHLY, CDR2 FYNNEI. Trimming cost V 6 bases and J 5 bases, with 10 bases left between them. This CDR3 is CASSTRRETQYF. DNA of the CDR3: TGTGCCAGCAGCACTAGGCGGGAGACCCAGTACTTC.

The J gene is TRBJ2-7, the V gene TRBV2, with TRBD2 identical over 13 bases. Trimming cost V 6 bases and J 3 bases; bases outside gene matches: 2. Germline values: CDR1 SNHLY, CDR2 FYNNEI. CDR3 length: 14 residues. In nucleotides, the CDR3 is TGTGCCAGCAGCGGGACTAGCGGGGACTACGAGCAGTACTTC. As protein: CASSGTSGDYEQYF.

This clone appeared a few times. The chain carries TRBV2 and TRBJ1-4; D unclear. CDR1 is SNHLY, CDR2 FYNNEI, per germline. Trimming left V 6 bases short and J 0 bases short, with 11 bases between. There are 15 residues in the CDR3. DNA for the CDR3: TGTGCCAGCAGAGAAAGGAGATCAACTAATGAAAAACTGTTTTTT. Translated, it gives CASRERRSTNEKLFF.

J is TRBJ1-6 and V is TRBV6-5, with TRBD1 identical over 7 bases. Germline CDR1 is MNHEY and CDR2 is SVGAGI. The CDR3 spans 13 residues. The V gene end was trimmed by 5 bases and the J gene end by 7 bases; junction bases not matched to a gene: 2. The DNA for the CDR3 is TGTGCCAGCAGTAACAGGGGCAATTCACCCCTCCACTTT. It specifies CASSNRGNSPLHF.

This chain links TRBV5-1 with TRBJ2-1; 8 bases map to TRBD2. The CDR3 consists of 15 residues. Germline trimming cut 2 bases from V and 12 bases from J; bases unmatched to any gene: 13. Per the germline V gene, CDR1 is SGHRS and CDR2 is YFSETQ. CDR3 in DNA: TGCGCCAGCAGCTTTCTCGGGCTAGCGGGCAGCGTGCAGTTCTTC. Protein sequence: CASSFLGLAGSVQFF.

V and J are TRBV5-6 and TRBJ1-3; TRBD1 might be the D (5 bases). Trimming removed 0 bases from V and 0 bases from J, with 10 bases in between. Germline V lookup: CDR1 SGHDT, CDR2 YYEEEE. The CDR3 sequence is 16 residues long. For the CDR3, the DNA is TGTGCCAGCAGCTTGGGGACAATTTACTCTGGAAACACCATATATTTT. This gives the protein CASSLGTIYSGNTIYF.

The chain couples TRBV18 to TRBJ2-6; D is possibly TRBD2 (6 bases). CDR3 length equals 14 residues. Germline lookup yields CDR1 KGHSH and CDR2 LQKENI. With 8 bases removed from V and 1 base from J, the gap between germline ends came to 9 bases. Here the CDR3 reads CASRSGSGANVLTF. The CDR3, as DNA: TGTGCCAGCCGCAGCGGGTCTGGGGCCAACGTCCTGACTTTC.

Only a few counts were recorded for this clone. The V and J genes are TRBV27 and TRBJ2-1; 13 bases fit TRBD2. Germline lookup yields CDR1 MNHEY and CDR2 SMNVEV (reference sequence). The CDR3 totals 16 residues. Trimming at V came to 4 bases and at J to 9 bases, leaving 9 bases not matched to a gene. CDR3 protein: CASSSRGGLAGSEQFF. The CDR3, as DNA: TGTGCCAGCAGTTCGAGAGGGGGACTAGCGGGAAGTGAGCAGTTCTTC.

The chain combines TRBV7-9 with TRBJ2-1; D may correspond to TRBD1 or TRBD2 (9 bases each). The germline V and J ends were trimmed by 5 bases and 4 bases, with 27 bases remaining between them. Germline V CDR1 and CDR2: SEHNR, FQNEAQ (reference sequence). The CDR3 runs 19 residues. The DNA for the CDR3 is TGTGCCAGCAGCCCCCGACAGGGGGTAGCGGGAGTGCTATACAATGAGCAGTTCTTC. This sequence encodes CASSPRQGVAGVLYNEQFF.

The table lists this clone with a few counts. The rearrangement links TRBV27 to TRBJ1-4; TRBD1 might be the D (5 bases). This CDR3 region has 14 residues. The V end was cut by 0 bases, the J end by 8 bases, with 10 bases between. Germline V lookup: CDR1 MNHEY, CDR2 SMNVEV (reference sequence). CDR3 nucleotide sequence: TGTGCCAGCAGTTTATCAGGGGTAGGCGAAAAACTGTTTTTT. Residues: CASSLSGVGEKLFF.

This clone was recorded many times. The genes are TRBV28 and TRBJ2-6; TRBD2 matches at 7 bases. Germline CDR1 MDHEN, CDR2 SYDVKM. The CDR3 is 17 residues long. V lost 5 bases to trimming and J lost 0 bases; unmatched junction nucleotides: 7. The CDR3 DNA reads TGTGCCAGCAGTGGCCGTTTAGCGGGCTCTGGGGCCAACGTCCTGACTTTC. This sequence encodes CASSGRLAGSGANVLTF.

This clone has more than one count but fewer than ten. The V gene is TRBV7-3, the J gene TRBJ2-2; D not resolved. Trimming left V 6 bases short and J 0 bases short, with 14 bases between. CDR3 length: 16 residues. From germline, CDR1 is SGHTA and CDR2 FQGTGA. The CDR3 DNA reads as TGTGCCAGCAGTTCAACACAGAACGCGAACACCGGGGAGCTGTTTTTT. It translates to CASSSTQNANTGELFF.

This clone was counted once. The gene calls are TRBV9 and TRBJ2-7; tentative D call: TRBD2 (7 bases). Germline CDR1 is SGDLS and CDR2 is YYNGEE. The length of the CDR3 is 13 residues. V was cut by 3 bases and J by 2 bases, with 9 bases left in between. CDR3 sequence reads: CASSAGGPYEQYF. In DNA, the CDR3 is TGTGCCAGCAGCGCGGGGGGCCCCTACGAGCAGTACTTC.

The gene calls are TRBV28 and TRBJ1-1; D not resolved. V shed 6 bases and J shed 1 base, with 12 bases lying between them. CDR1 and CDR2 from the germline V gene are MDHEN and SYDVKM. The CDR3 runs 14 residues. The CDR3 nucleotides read TGTGCCAGCAGATCGTGGACGGGGAACACTGAAGCTTTCTTT. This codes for CASRSWTGNTEAFF.

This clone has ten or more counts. The CDR3: CASSVGSGNTIYF. DNA of the CDR3: TGTGCCAGCAGCGTCGGCTCTGGAAACACCATATATTTT. This chain joins TRBV13 and TRBJ1-3; D is unresolved. Trimming removed 5 bases at V and 0 bases at J, with 5 bases between. The CDR3 is made up of 13 amino acids. In germline, CDR1 is PRHDT, CDR2 FYEKMQ (reference sequence).

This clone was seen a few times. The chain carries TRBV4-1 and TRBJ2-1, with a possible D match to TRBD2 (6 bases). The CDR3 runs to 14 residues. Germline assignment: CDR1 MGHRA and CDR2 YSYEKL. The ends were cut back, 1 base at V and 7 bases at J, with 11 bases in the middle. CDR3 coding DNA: TGCGCCAGCAGCCAAGTCGGGAGAGGGAATGAGCAGTTCTTC. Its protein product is CASSQVGRGNEQFF.

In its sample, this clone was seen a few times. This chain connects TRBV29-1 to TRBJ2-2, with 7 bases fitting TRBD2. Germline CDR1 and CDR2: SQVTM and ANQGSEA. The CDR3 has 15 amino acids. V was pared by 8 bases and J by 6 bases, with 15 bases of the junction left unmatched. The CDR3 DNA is TGCAGCCTGCGAGAGGGAGGGAGCGGGGCCGGGGAGCTGTTTTTT. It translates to CSLREGGSGAGELFF.